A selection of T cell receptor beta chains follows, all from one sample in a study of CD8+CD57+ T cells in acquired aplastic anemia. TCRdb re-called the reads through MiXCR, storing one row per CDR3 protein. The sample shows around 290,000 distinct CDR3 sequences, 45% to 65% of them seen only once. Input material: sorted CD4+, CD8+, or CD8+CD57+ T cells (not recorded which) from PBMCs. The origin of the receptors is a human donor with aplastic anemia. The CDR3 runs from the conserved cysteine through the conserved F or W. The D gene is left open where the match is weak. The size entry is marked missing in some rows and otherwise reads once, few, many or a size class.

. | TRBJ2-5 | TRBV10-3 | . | TGTGCCATCAGTGAGGGGGGCCGGGAGACCCAGTACTTC | CAISEGGRETQYF
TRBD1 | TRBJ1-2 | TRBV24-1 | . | TGTGCCACCAGTGCGACAGGGACAAACTATGGCTACACCTTC | CATSATGTNYGYTF
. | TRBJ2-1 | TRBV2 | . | TGTGCCAGCAGTTCCCGGGCCATACGTCCATACAATGAGCAGTTCTTC | CASSSRAIRPYNEQFF
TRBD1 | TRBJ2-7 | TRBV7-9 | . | TGTGACAGCAGCTTAAACAGGGGGCTAAGCGAGCAGTACTTC | CDSSLNRGLSEQYF
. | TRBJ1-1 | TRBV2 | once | TGTGCCAGCAATGGGGATCTCCCTGAGGACACTGAAGCTTTCTTT | CASNGDLPEDTEAFF
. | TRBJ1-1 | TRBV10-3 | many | TGTGCCATCTCGAGAGAATCGGAAGCTTTCTTT | CAISRESEAFF
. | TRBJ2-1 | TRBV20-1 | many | TGCAGTCACAGCGGAATCGACTCCTACAATGAGCAGTTCTTC | CSHSGIDSYNEQFF
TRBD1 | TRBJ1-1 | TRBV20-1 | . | TGCAGTGCTAGGACAGGGGCAGGCACTGAAGCTTTCTTT | CSARTGAGTEAFF
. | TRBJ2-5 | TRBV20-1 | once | TGCAGTGTTACGAGGTGGGTGGGGGGAAGAGAGACCCAGTACTTC | CSVTRWVGGRETQYF
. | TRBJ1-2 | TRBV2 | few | TGTGCCAGCAGTCAAACGGACGAAACGACTAACTATGGCTACACCTTC | CASSQTDETTNYGYTF
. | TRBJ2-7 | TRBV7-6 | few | TGTGCCGACGGATCTAACGAGCAGTACTTC | CADGSNEQYF
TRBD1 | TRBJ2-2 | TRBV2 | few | TGTGCCAGTTCGGACAGGGATGTTTCCCCGGAGCTGTTTTTT | CASSDRDVSPELFF
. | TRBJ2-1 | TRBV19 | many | TGTGCCAGTAGTATCGGTACAGGGAGAAATGAGCAGTTCTTC | CASSIGTGRNEQFF
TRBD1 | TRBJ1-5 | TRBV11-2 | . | TGTGCCAGCAGTTCGGACAGGGAGGGCAATCAGCCCCAGCATTTT | CASSSDREGNQPQHF
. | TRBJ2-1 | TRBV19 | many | TGTGCCAGTAGTATAGGTGAGGGCAATGAGCAGTTCTTC | CASSIGEGNEQFF
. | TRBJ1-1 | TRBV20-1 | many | TGCAGTTCCTCGCAGGGACGGAACACTGAAGCTTTCTTT | CSSSQGRNTEAFF
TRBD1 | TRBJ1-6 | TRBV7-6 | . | TGTGCCAGCAGCTTAAGGACAGGGGACGATCCACCCCTCCACTTT | CASSLRTGDDPPLHF
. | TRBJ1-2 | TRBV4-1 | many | TGCGCCAGCAGCCAAGACCCAGGGACTACTAACTATGGCTACACCTTC | CASSQDPGTTNYGYTF
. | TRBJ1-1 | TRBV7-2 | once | TGTGCCAGCAGCTCATGGACTGAAGCTTTCTTT | CASSSWTEAFF
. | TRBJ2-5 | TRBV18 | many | TGTGCCAGCTCACTAAGGGACAATAAAGAGACCCAGTACTTC | CASSLRDNKETQYF